This record concerns one T cell receptor (beta chain) sequence. Data came from immunoSEQ multiplex PCR; TCRdb stores just in-frame clones and leaves some out. This sample has roughly 88,000 clones; around 92% occur once, and the top ten carry approximately 15%. These data originate in a study of control samples from healthy donors and cancer patients. The CDR3 has 14 amino acids. V was trimmed by 4 bases and J by 7 bases, leaving 14 bases between them. Germline V lookup: CDR1 MNHEY, CDR2 SMNVEV (reference sequence). This sequence originates from a man aged 45 to 65 in good health. Source material: blood. V and J are TRBV27 and TRBJ1-5; D is uncertain. CDR3 region: CASSSGANNQPQHF. CDR3 nucleotide sequence: TGTGCCAGCAGTTCGGGCGCTAATAACCAGCCCCAGCATTTT.